These 17 T cell receptor beta chains originate from one sample sequenced in a study of shared clonotypes between healthy human individuals. The protocol was immunoSEQ multiplex PCR, while the TCRdb copy is restricted to in-frame clones and leaves out a portion. The data show some 2,000,000 clones, 85% to 95% seen once. Sequenced: naive CD4+ T cells sorted from blood. Subset here: CD45RA+ positively selected. The receptors stem from a man aged 18 to 29 in good health.

The J gene is TRBJ1-5, the V gene TRBV27, with TRBD1 as a possible D gene (6 bases). The CDR3 is 15 residues long. Trimming shortened V by 6 bases and J by 6 bases, and 18 bases separated the two germline ends. In germline, CDR1 is MNHEY, CDR2 SMNVEV (reference sequence). CDR3 coding DNA: TGTGCCAGCAGACTTTGGGGGGGCGAAGGTCAGCCCCAGCATTTT. Protein: CASRLWGGEGQPQHF.

This clone occurred a few times. V gene TRBV7-9 combines with J gene TRBJ1-5; D is uncertain. The CDR3 is made up of 13 amino acids. Trimming took 1 base from V and 5 from J, leaving 6 bases between them. Per germline, CDR1 SEHNR and CDR2 FQNEAQ (reference sequence). CDR3 amino acids: CASSLEVDQPQHF. The CDR3 bases are TGTGCCAGCAGCTTAGAAGTGGATCAGCCCCAGCATTTT.

The chain uses TRBV18 and TRBJ2-7, with D possibly being TRBD2 (5 bases). Trimming removed 3 bases from V and 2 bases from J, with 14 bases in between. In germline, CDR1 is KGHSH, CDR2 LQKENI. The CDR3 is 15 amino acids. The chain's CDR3 is CASSPLADSPYEQYF. The DNA for the CDR3 is TGTGCCAGCTCACCTCTGGCGGACTCTCCCTACGAGCAGTACTTC.

The rearrangement joins TRBV30 to TRBJ2-5; 10 bases agree with TRBD2. CDR3 size: 16 residues. Losses at the gene ends were 2 bases for V and 3 bases for J; bases not matched to a gene: 9. Germline assignment: CDR1 GTSNPN and CDR2 SVGIG (reference sequence). CDR3: CAWSPGSGGEKETQYF. The CDR3 bases are TGTGCCTGGAGTCCGGGGAGCGGGGGGGAAAAAGAGACCCAGTACTTC. The whole variable domain, remainder taken from reference TRBV30 and TRBJ2-5, is SQTIHQWPATLVQPVGSPLSLECTVEGTSNPNLYWYRQAAGRGLQLLFYSVGIGQISSEVPQNLSASRPQDRQFILSSKKLLLSDSGFYLCAWSPGSGGEKETQYFGPGTRLLVL.

The gene calls are TRBV25-1 and TRBJ2-2; 10 bases are a match to TRBD2. This CDR3 is built from 15 residues. V shed 5 bases and J 6 bases; nucleotides not matched to a gene: 6. CDR1 and CDR2 from the germline V gene are MGHDK and SYGVNS. The CDR3 DNA is TGTGCCAGCAGTACCACTAGCGGGGAGGCCGGGGAGCTGTTTTTT. Its translation is CASSTTSGEAGELFF. The variable domain in full, completed from reference TRBV25-1 and TRBJ2-2, reads EADIYQTPRYLVIGTGKKITLECSQTMGHDKMYWYQQDPGMELHLIHYSYGVNSTEKGDLSSESTVSRIRTEHFPLTLESARPSHTSQYLCASSTTSGEAGELFFGEGSRLTVL.

The chain links TRBV15 to TRBJ1-6, with no clear D. Germline CDR1 reads LNHNV; CDR2 reads YYDKDF (reference sequence). Trimming took 3 bases from V and 10 from J, leaving 7 bases between them. The CDR3 covers 12 residues. Here the CDR3 DNA reads TGTGCCACCAGCAGCTTGGGATCACCCCTCCACTTT. Translated, it gives CATSSLGSPLHF.

This clone was seen just once. The chain links TRBV9 to TRBJ2-3; maybe TRBD2 (5 bases). Looked up from germline, CDR1 is SGDLS and CDR2 is YYNGEE. V was clipped by 6 bases and J by 8 bases, with 13 bases between them. This CDR3 has 12 amino acids. The DNA for the CDR3 is TGTGCCAGCAACGAGGTAGAGGGTACGCAGTATTTT. Residues: CASNEVEGTQYF. Combining the CDR3 with reference TRBV9 and TRBJ2-3 gives the whole variable domain DSGVTQTPKHLITATGQRVTLRCSPRSGDLSVYWYQQSLDQGLQFLIQYYNGEERAKGNILERFSAQQFPDLHSELNLSSLELGDSALYFCASNEVEGTQYFGPGTRLTVL.

The rearrangement joins TRBV7-9 to TRBJ1-1, with 8 bases fitting TRBD1. The J segment lost 6 bases and the V segment lost 6 bases, leaving 9 bases of the junction unmatched. Germline values: CDR1 SEHNR, CDR2 FQNEAQ (reference sequence). The CDR3 has 14 amino acids. The CDR3 DNA follows: TGTGCCAGCAGTTTCTTACAGGGGGAGGCTGAAGCTTTCTTT. Protein product: CASSFLQGEAEAFF.

The V and J genes are TRBV6-5 and TRBJ2-7; D perhaps matches TRBD1 (6 bases). CDR1 MNHEY and CDR2 SVGAGI come from the germline V gene. The CDR3 loop spans 14 amino acids. Trimming left V 6 bases short and J 0 bases short, with 12 bases between. The CDR3 nucleotides read TGTGCCAGCAGCGAGACAGGAAACTCCTACGAGCAGTACTTC. Protein product: CASSETGNSYEQYF.

CDR3 bases: TGTGCCAGCAGACGACTAGCGGGGGACTCAGATACGCAGTATTTT. This gives the protein CASRRLAGDSDTQYF. This chain uses TRBV6-5 with TRBJ2-3; 12 bases are shared with TRBD2. J gave up 4 bases and V 6 bases, and 5 bases lay outside the gene matches. The CDR3 has 15 residues. Per the germline V gene, CDR1 is MNHEY and CDR2 is SVGAGI.

This clone appeared a single time. A read error may explain this, as a much larger clone is one base away. This sequence joins TRBV25-1 and TRBJ1-6, with D perhaps TRBD1 (5 bases). This CDR3 comprises 16 residues. The germline gives CDR1 MGHDK, CDR2 SYGVNS. As DNA, the CDR3 is TGTGCCGGCAGTGATGAGCGAGCGGCGGGACTTTCACCCCTCCACTTT. Translation gives CAGSDERAAGLSPLHF.

V is TRBV6-5 and J is TRBJ2-7; TRBD1 or TRBD2 may be the D gene (5 bases each). Per the germline V gene, CDR1 is MNHEY and CDR2 is SVGAGI. This CDR3 spans 15 amino acids. Trimming cost V 2 bases and J 0 bases, with 11 bases left between them. CDR3 residues: CASSYLPGASYEQYF. The CDR3 nucleotides are TGTGCCAGCAGTTACCTACCCGGGGCCTCCTACGAGCAGTACTTC.

The chain has TRBV7-9 and TRBJ2-7; D is undetermined. There are 11 residues in the CDR3. V lost 6 bases to trimming and J lost 7 bases, with 10 bases between them. From germline, CDR1 is SEHNR and CDR2 FQNEAQ (reference sequence). The CDR3 region has the DNA TGTGCCAGCAGTACCGTGGGGGAGCAGTACTTC. Residues: CASSTVGEQYF.

The genes are TRBV18 and TRBJ2-5; maybe TRBD1 (5 bases). This CDR3 comprises 14 residues. Deletions cut 3 bases from V and 5 bases from J, with 13 bases between. The germline V gene has CDR1 KGHSH and CDR2 LQKENI. In DNA form, the CDR3 reads TGTGCCAGCTCACCGGCAGGGATCATGGAGACCCAGTACTTC. The encoded protein is CASSPAGIMETQYF.

This clone was seen a single time. The V gene is TRBV7-8, the J gene TRBJ2-7; 7 bases fit TRBD2. The CDR3 loop spans 15 amino acids. Germline-derived CDR1 and CDR2 are SGHVS and FQNEAQ. J gave up 2 bases and V 6 bases, and 10 bases lay outside the gene matches. The CDR3 loop is CASSDWTGGPYEQYF. CDR3 in DNA: TGTGCCAGCAGTGATTGGACGGGGGGACCCTACGAGCAGTACTTC.

A single count supports this clone. The J gene is TRBJ2-1, the V gene TRBV5-4; the match to TRBD2 covers 11 bases. The germline gives CDR1 SGHNT, CDR2 YYREEE (reference sequence). V shed 3 bases, J shed 6 bases, and the junction held 11 bases outside the gene matches. This CDR3 is built from 17 residues. DNA for the CDR3: TGTGCCAGCAGCTCTGGTCTAGCGGGAGGCCTCTCCAATGAGCAGTTCTTC. Protein: CASSSGLAGGLSNEQFF.

The V call is TRBV6-1, the J call TRBJ2-5, with D unclear. Germline V gives CDR1 MNHNS, CDR2 SASEGT. Trimming removed 4 bases from V and 2 bases from J, with 8 bases in between. There are 13 residues in the CDR3. CDR3: CASSGWVQETQYF. CDR3 coding DNA: TGTGCCAGCAGTGGATGGGTACAAGAGACCCAGTACTTC.